This is a list of T cell receptor beta chains from one sample in a study of a mutant IDH1 vaccine in newly diagnosed glioma. The assay was immunoSEQ multiplex PCR, and TCRdb's table has in-frame clones only and misses some. This sample carries about 66,000 clones, 80% to 90% of them seen once, and the ten largest clones take 2.9%. The sequencing here drew on PBMCs, taken from a glioma patient treated with radiotherapy, temozolomide or both. These receptors all come from a man aged 25-45 years with glioma. The CDR3 runs from the conserved cysteine through the conserved F or W. Each record gives: J gene, CDR3 length, V gene, CDR3 protein.

TRBJ1-1 17 TRBV5-5 CASSLLQGALLETEAFF
TRBJ1-3 16 TRBV28 CASNPTGVYSGNTIYF
TRBJ2-1 15 TRBV25-1 CASNLPMDAHGEQFF
TRBJ2-7 13 TRBV19 CASSVSGLYEQYF
TRBJ2-7 15 TRBV28 CASSSRVSITYEQYF
TRBJ2-5 15 TRBV4-1 CASSQGLAMSETQYF
TRBJ2-1 17 TRBV27 CASSPNQKRGIYNEQFF
TRBJ2-1 14 TRBV14 CASSQDTLNDEQFF
TRBJ2-5 17 TRBV18 CASSPALSGTGHGTQYF
TRBJ2-5 10 TRBV2 CASSEETQYF